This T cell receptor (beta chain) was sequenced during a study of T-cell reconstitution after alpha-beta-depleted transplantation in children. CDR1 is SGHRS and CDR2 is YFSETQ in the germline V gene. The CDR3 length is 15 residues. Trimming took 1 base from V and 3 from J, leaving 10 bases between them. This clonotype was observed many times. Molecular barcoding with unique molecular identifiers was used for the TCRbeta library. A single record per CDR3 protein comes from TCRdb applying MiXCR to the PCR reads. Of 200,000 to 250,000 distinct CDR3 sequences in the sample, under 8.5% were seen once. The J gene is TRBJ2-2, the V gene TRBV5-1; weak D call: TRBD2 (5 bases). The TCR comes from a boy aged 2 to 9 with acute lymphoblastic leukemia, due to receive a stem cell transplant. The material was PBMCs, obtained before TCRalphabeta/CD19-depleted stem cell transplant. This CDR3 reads CASSLWEMYTGELFF. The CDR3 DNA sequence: TGCGCCAGCAGCTTGTGGGAGATGTACACCGGGGAGCTGTTTTTT.